The TCR beta chain described here comes from a study of blood T cell repertoires in COVID-19. Germline CDR1 SEHNR, CDR2 FQNEAQ (reference sequence). Trimming removed 8 bases at V and 5 bases at J, with 10 bases between. The CDR3 totals 12 residues. Either two negative PCRs, clearance, or symptom resolution qualified Cohort 3 donors as recovered. Method: immunoSEQ multiplex PCR; TCRdb's copy keeps in-frame clones and lacks some. Among 200,000 to 250,000 clones listed, 82% were seen once. This clone was seen only a few times. V usage is TRBV7-9 and J usage is TRBJ1-5; D gene unclear. The sample was PBMCs or T cells enriched from blood (not recorded which). The clonotype was recovered from a man in his forties who had recovered from COVID-19. The CDR3 protein is CASAIDYQPQHF. The CDR3 nucleotides are TGTGCCAGCGCCATCGACTATCAGCCCCAGCATTTT.